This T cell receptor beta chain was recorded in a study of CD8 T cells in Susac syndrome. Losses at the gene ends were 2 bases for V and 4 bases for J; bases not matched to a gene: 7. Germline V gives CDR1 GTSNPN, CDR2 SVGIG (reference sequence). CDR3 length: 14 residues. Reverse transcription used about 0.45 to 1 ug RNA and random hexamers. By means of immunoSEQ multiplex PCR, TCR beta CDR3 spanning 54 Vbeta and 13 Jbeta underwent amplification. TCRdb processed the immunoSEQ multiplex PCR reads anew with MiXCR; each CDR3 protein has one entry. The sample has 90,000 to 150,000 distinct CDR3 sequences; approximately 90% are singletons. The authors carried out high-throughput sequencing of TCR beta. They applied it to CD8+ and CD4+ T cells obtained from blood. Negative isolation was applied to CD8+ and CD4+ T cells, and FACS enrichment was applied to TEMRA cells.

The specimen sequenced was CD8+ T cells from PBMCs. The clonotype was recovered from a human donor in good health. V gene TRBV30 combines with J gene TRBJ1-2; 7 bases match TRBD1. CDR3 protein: CAWSQGGPLYGYTF. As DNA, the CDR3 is TGTGCCTGGAGTCAGGGGGGGCCCCTCTATGGCTACACCTTC.